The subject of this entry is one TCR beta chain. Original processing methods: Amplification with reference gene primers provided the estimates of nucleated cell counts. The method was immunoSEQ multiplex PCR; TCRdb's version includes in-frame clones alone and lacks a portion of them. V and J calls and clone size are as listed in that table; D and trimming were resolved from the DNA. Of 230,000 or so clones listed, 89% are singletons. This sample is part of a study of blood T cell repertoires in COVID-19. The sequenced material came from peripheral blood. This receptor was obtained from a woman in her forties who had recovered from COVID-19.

The CDR3 protein is CASSLAQGATDTQYF. Written as DNA, the CDR3 is TGTGCCAGCAGCTTAGCGCAGGGGGCCACAGATACGCAGTATTTT. The chain links TRBV7-2 to TRBJ2-3; 8 positions match TRBD1. V shed 0 bases, J shed 2 bases, and the junction held 1 base outside the gene matches. Per the germline V gene, CDR1 is SGHTA and CDR2 is FQGNSA. The CDR3 loop spans 15 amino acids.